The rows below give T cell receptor beta chains drawn from one sample of a study of early T cells in non-severe SARS-CoV-2 infection. TCRdb redid the calling of the 5' RACE reads with MiXCR, one entry per CDR3 protein. The sample lists under 85,000 distinct CDR3 sequences, around 10% occurring once. The sample was whole blood. These TCRs come from an adult who was a healthcare worker with PCR-confirmed SARS-CoV-2 infection or an uninfected control (not recorded which). Both conserved end residues are trimmed from each CDR3. Each record gives: V gene, clone size, CDR3 protein. Size is stated for part of the rows, as once, few or many counts, or as a class when the clone is expanded.

v_call: TRBV6-5
clone_size: few
cdr3_aa: ASSSPGSSYEQY

v_call: TRBV27
clone_size: -
cdr3_aa: ASSASVLPNNEQF

v_call: TRBV20-1
clone_size: -
cdr3_aa: SARTITSLETQY

v_call: TRBV29-1
clone_size: -
cdr3_aa: SVVGDSNEKLF

v_call: TRBV18
clone_size: -
cdr3_aa: ASSPLGGNNQPQH

v_call: TRBV23-1
clone_size: many
cdr3_aa: AIYAWSYEQY

v_call: TRBV7-8
clone_size: many
cdr3_aa: ASSLVRKGLGTGELF

v_call: TRBV6-5
clone_size: few
cdr3_aa: ASSYSGTRGAYEQY

v_call: TRBV30
clone_size: few
cdr3_aa: AWSEGYYGYT

v_call: TRBV7-8
clone_size: many
cdr3_aa: ASSLAGEYPEQY

v_call: TRBV30
clone_size: -
cdr3_aa: AWLGYTEAF

v_call: TRBV27
clone_size: few
cdr3_aa: ASSHPPGRNEQF

v_call: TRBV11-1
clone_size: -
cdr3_aa: ASSPMRGMGYT

v_call: TRBV20-1
clone_size: many
cdr3_aa: SASFSGYHYEQY

v_call: TRBV5-1
clone_size: many
cdr3_aa: ASSPPTDTQY

v_call: TRBV12-3/TRBV12-4
clone_size: -
cdr3_aa: ASSFSGTFGYT

v_call: TRBV11-3
clone_size: many
cdr3_aa: ASSLDESNEQF

v_call: TRBV28
clone_size: many
cdr3_aa: ASSSPGRPY

v_call: TRBV19
clone_size: -
cdr3_aa: ASSAQGQGAKTSGTEAF

v_call: TRBV18
clone_size: many
cdr3_aa: ASSQTTSGREQF

v_call: TRBV3-1
clone_size: -
cdr3_aa: ASSRDPYNEQF

v_call: TRBV3-1
clone_size: few
cdr3_aa: ASSQARGLDRVYSSSYNEQF

v_call: TRBV28
clone_size: -
cdr3_aa: ASSLDETGTAEKLF

v_call: TRBV11-3
clone_size: -
cdr3_aa: ASSPRGSYNEQF

v_call: TRBV5-1
clone_size: many
cdr3_aa: ASSLPHDGPSGANVLT

v_call: TRBV5-5
clone_size: few
cdr3_aa: ASSPTGLQETQY

v_call: TRBV12-3/TRBV12-4
clone_size: few
cdr3_aa: ASLQADNYGYT

v_call: TRBV5-1
clone_size: few
cdr3_aa: ASSLVAGVIYEQY

v_call: TRBV7-9
clone_size: many
cdr3_aa: ASSAGQGEGEKLF

v_call: TRBV12-3/TRBV12-4
clone_size: few
cdr3_aa: ASRDGRVDTGELF

v_call: TRBV5-6
clone_size: many
cdr3_aa: ASSLPLKTYGYT

v_call: TRBV5-1
clone_size: many
cdr3_aa: ASSRGLAAYEQY

v_call: TRBV4-2
clone_size: few
cdr3_aa: ASSQEGQGPHNEQF

v_call: TRBV2
clone_size: few
cdr3_aa: ASKIREGAF

v_call: TRBV5-1
clone_size: -
cdr3_aa: ASSSGDLLGEETQY

v_call: TRBV20-1
clone_size: -
cdr3_aa: SAIIGNTIY

v_call: TRBV18
clone_size: -
cdr3_aa: ASSAGDVDYEQY

v_call: TRBV5-1
clone_size: few
cdr3_aa: ASSSAGAAYEQY

v_call: TRBV7-8
clone_size: few
cdr3_aa: ASSLRPYSNQPQH

v_call: TRBV25-1
clone_size: -
cdr3_aa: ASSGPRAVTGELF

v_call: TRBV11-2
clone_size: many
cdr3_aa: ASSLGGIQY

v_call: TRBV9
clone_size: many
cdr3_aa: ASSVVAGTYEQY

v_call: TRBV15
clone_size: many
cdr3_aa: ATSREPLWGVSSTDTQY

v_call: TRBV6-5
clone_size: -
cdr3_aa: ASSYSTGENQPQH